The clone carrying this T cell receptor beta chain was picked up a small number of times. Its specificity is not known. This specimen belongs to a study of T cell repertoires in cytomegalovirus infection. As for the study in general: Selected CMV epitopes included recently identified HLA-C-restricted ones as well as well-studied HLA-B-restricted ones. Both a matching HLA type and CMV infection were indicated by public TCR beta signatures.

One entry per CDR3 protein, called by TCRdb with MiXCR from the reads. The sample lists about a million distinct CDR3 sequences, 31% seen once, with roughly an eighth in the top ten. The TCR comes from a human donor in good health (CMV status not recorded). Some clones in this sample may be carry-over from other donors' samples. The sequencing here drew on cultured CD8+ T cells from PBMCs, taken from culture after CMV antigen stimulation.

The CDR3 DNA follows: TGTGCCAGCAGCTTAACCCGAGACAGGGGCAGCTATGGCTACACCTTC. Protein product: CASSLTRDRGSYGYTF. V gene TRBV7-8 combines with J gene TRBJ1-2, with TRBD1 matching over 8 bases. There are 16 residues in the CDR3. Germline V CDR1 and CDR2: SGHVS, FQNEAQ. With 2 bases clipped from V and 4 bases from J, the junction kept 9 bases outside the gene matches.